One sample yielded the 17 T cell receptor beta chains listed below, sequenced in a study of cytomegalovirus exposure and HLA in healthy donors. The PCR used 60 Vbeta and 13 Jbeta primers. Only in-frame clones appear in the TCRdb table, and some are missing; sequencing was by immunoSEQ multiplex PCR. This table holds hundreds of thousands of clones, 77% found once. What was sequenced was PBMCs. Source of these receptors: a woman in her sixties or seventies in good health and CMV-seropositive.

This clone has only a few counts. The CDR3 bases are TGTGCCAGCAGTCTCAGGGGAGCTGGAAACACCATATATTTT. Amino acid sequence: CASSLRGAGNTIYF. The rearrangement joins TRBV28 to TRBJ1-3; TRBD1 might be the D (6 bases). The germline V gene encodes CDR1 MDHEN and CDR2 SYDVKM. The V and J ends lost 5 bases and 2 bases respectively, with 10 bases between them. The CDR3 totals 14 residues.

CDR3 sequence: CASWDSYNSPLHF. The CDR3, as DNA: TGTGCCAGCTGGGACAGTTATAATTCACCCCTCCACTTT. The chain recombines TRBV28 with TRBJ1-6; 7 nucleotides align to TRBD1. This CDR3 has 13 amino acids. The germline gives CDR1 MDHEN, CDR2 SYDVKM. J lost 4 bases, V lost 8 bases, and 2 bases had no gene match.

This chain links TRBV9 with TRBJ2-5; perhaps TRBD2 as D (5 bases). Trimming stripped 0 bases from V and 4 bases from J, with 13 bases between. This CDR3 is built from 15 residues. Germline V gives CDR1 SGDLS, CDR2 YYNGEE. The CDR3 loop reads CASSVGSSRGETQYF. For the CDR3, the DNA is TGTGCCAGCAGCGTAGGTTCTAGCCGGGGAGAGACCCAGTACTTC.

The chain recombines TRBV7-3 with TRBJ1-2; TRBD1 aligns across 7 bases. Germline CDR1 is SGHTA and CDR2 is FQGTGA. This CDR3 contains 14 residues. Losses at the gene ends were 5 bases for V and 8 bases for J; bases not matched to a gene: 11. This chain's CDR3 is CASSDRPRGKGYTF. CDR3 nucleotide sequence: TGTGCCAGCAGCGACCGCCCCAGGGGGAAGGGCTACACCTTC.

The chain combines TRBV7-6 with TRBJ2-1; D is perhaps TRBD2 (6 bases). Germline values: CDR1 SGHVS, CDR2 FNYEAQ. The CDR3 contains 15 residues. Trimming took off 2 bases at V and 3 bases at J, with 11 bases between the two ends. CDR3 amino acids: CASSLRAGSYNEQFF. CDR3 coding DNA: TGTGCCAGCAGCTTACGAGCGGGTAGCTACAATGAGCAGTTCTTC.

The J gene is TRBJ2-5, the V gene TRBV7-7; D is possibly TRBD2 (7 bases). Germline values: CDR1 SSHAT, CDR2 FNYEAQ (reference sequence). The V end was cut by 4 bases, the J end by 2 bases, with 14 bases between. The CDR3 runs to 15 residues. CDR3 loop: CASSSPGGGQETQYF. DNA for the CDR3: TGTGCCAGCAGCTCACCGGGGGGCGGTCAAGAGACCCAGTACTTC. The entire variable domain, with the rest obtained from reference TRBV7-7 and TRBJ2-5, is as follows: GAGVSQSPRYKVTKRGQDVTLRCDPISSHATLYWYQQALGQGPEFLTYFNYEAQPDKSGLPSDRFSAERPEGSISTLTIQRTEQRDSAMYRCASSSPGGGQETQYFGPGTRLLVL.

In DNA, the CDR3 is TGTGCCAGCAGCGCGGGACAGGGTAGTACTGAAGCTTTCTTT. Translated: CASSAGQGSTEAFF. The chain carries TRBV7-8 and TRBJ1-1, with 9 bases lining up with TRBD1. The CDR3 loop spans 14 amino acids. V shed 5 bases and J 5 bases; nucleotides not matched to a gene: 6. Germline CDR1 reads SGHVS; CDR2 reads FQNEAQ.

The rearrangement links TRBV7-2 to TRBJ1-1, with TRBD1 as a possible D gene (5 bases). The CDR3 has 16 residues. The germline V gene encodes CDR1 SGHTA and CDR2 FQGNSA. The ends were cut back, 4 bases at V and 0 bases at J, with 15 bases in the middle. Here the CDR3 reads CASSWAGVGLNTEAFF. The CDR3 DNA reads as TGTGCCAGCAGCTGGGCGGGGGTAGGGCTGAACACTGAAGCTTTCTTT. Complete variable domain (other parts from reference TRBV7-2 and TRBJ1-1): GAGVSQSPSNKVTEKGKDVELRCDPISGHTALYWYRQSLGQGLEFLIYFQGNSAPDKSGLPSDRFSAERTGGSVSTLTIQRTQQEDSAVYLCASSWAGVGLNTEAFFGQGTRLTVV.

In the case of this clone: This sample also contains other DNA sequences that code for the same CDR3. The genes are TRBV9 and TRBJ1-1, with a tentative D call TRBD1 (5 bases). Looked up from germline, CDR1 is SGDLS and CDR2 is YYNGEE. V lost 3 bases and J 1 base, leaving 7 bases between the germline ends. The CDR3 contains 13 residues. The CDR3: CASSAQGNTEAFF. In DNA, the CDR3 is TGTGCCAGCAGCGCGCAGGGGAACACTGAAGCTTTCTTT.

The genes are TRBV27 and TRBJ2-1; D may be TRBD2 (6 bases). The CDR3 is 13 amino acids. The ends were cut back, 7 bases at V and 2 bases at J, with 9 bases in the middle. CDR1 and CDR2 from the germline V gene are MNHEY and SMNVEV (reference sequence). CDR3: CASKSGPYNEQFF. In DNA, the CDR3 is TGTGCCAGCAAAAGCGGGCCCTACAATGAGCAGTTCTTC.

The V and J genes are TRBV6-5 and TRBJ1-2; D is possibly TRBD1 (6 bases). In germline, CDR1 is MNHEY, CDR2 SVGAGI. This CDR3 region has 15 residues. V was pared by 0 bases and J by 1 base, with 9 bases between. The CDR3 sequence: CASSYSGAVNYGYTF. The CDR3 coding sequence is TGTGCCAGCAGTTACTCGGGGGCAGTTAACTATGGCTACACCTTC.

The chain links TRBV28 to TRBJ1-2; 10 bases agree with TRBD1. The germline CDR1 and CDR2 sequences are MDHEN and SYDVKM. After removal of 4 bases from V and 10 bases from J, the junction contained 6 bases not matched to a gene. The CDR3 length is 13 residues. CDR3 protein: CASSWGTGAHYTF. In nucleotides, the CDR3 is TGTGCCAGCAGTTGGGGGACAGGGGCCCACTACACCTTC.

The chain joins TRBV7-2 to TRBJ1-3; perhaps TRBD1 as D (6 bases). The germline gives CDR1 SGHTA, CDR2 FQGNSA. CDR3 length: 14 amino acids. The V end lost 5 bases, the J end lost 4 bases, and 12 bases lay between the germline ends. CDR3: CASSATGSGNTIYF. For the CDR3, the DNA is TGTGCCAGCAGCGCAACAGGGAGCGGAAACACCATATATTTT.

The V and J genes are TRBV5-8 and TRBJ2-5; 8 bases map to TRBD1. The CDR3 has 15 amino acids. CDR1 is SGHTS, CDR2 YDEGEE, per germline. V trimming: 0 bases; J trimming: 0 bases; junction bases outside the gene matches: 1. CDR3 sequence (DNA): TGTGCCAGCAGCTTGGGGACAGGGAACCAAGAGACCCAGTACTTC. It codes for CASSLGTGNQETQYF. Supplemented by reference TRBV5-8 and TRBJ2-5, the full variable domain reads EAGVTQSPTHLIKTRGQQATLRCSPISGHTSVYWYQQALGLGLQFLLWYDEGEERNRGNFPPRFSGRQFPNYSSELNVNALELEDSALYLCASSLGTGNQETQYFGPGTRLLVL.

As for this clone: Other nucleotide sequences from this sample produce the same CDR3. This rearrangement joins TRBV30 to TRBJ1-1, with D tentatively TRBD1 (6 bases). V was trimmed by 3 bases and J by 4 bases, leaving 12 bases between them. The CDR3 is 13 amino acids. Germline V gene lookup returns CDR1 GTSNPN and CDR2 SVGIG (reference sequence). This CDR3 reads CAWRRTGSTEAFF. The CDR3 nucleotides are TGTGCCTGGAGGAGAACAGGGTCCACTGAAGCTTTCTTT.

CDR3 amino acids: CASSTDRAYNEQFF. CDR3 nucleotide sequence: TGCGCCAGCAGCACGGACAGGGCGTACAATGAGCAGTTCTTC. The chain couples TRBV4-1 to TRBJ2-1; the match to TRBD1 covers 8 bases. The V and J ends lost 5 bases and 4 bases, in that order; junction bases with no gene match: 4. Germline CDR1 MGHRA, CDR2 YSYEKL. This CDR3 contains 14 residues.

V gene TRBV30 combines with J gene TRBJ1-5; the match to TRBD1 covers 8 bases. V shed 1 base and J 6 bases; nucleotides not matched to a gene: 2. Germline V gives CDR1 GTSNPN, CDR2 SVGIG (reference sequence). The CDR3 contains 13 residues. The CDR3 spells CAWSEQGAQPQHF. In DNA, the CDR3 is TGTGCCTGGAGTGAGCAGGGGGCTCAGCCCCAGCATTTT.